This T cell receptor beta chain was obtained from a study of T cells in Graves' hyperthyroidism and ophthalmopathy. Amplification of TCR beta CDR3 regions was performed using RNA transcripts as template. With the HTBI primer set, the TCR CDR3 went through a first round of RT-PCR. TCRdb re-derived calls from the multiplex PCR reads in MiXCR, one entry per CDR3 protein. The data show roughly 420,000 distinct CDR3 sequences, about a sixth seen once. Uncontrolled infection, other autoimmune disease, pregnancy or lactation barred patients from enrollment. Germline CDR1 and CDR2: MGHRA and YSYEKL. The germline V and J ends were trimmed by 1 base and 6 bases, with 12 bases remaining between them. The CDR3 spans 15 residues.

The chain recombines TRBV4-1 with TRBJ1-4; TRBD1 is a possible D gene (5 bases). The sequenced sample consisted of blood. The TCR was taken from a woman aged 18-30 years with Graves' hyperthyroidism. CDR3 loop: CASSQAGSGDEKLFF. The CDR3 bases are TGCGCCAGCAGCCAAGCAGGGTCGGGGGATGAAAAACTGTTTTTT.